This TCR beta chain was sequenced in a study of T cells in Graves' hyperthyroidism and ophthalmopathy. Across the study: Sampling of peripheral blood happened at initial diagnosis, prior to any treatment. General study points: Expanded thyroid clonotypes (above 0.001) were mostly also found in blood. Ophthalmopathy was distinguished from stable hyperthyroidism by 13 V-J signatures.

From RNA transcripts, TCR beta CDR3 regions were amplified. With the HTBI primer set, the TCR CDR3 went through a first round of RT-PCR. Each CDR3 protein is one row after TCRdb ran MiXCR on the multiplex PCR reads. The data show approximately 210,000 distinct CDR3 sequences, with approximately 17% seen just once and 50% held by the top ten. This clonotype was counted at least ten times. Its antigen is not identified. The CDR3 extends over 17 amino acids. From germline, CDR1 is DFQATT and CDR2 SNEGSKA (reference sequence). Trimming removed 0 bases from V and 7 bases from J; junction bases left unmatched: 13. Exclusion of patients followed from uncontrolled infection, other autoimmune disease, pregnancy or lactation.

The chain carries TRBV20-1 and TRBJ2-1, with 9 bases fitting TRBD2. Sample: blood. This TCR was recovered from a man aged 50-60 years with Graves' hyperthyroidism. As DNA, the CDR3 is TGCAGTGCTAGAGATCACGCGGGACTAGCTCCCTCAAATGAGCAGTTCTTC. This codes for CSARDHAGLAPSNEQFF.